The 27 T cell receptor beta chains presented below share a single source sample, sequenced in a study of blood T cell repertoires in COVID-19. Using immunoSEQ multiplex PCR, the repertoire was profiled, and TCRdb retains in-frame clones only, with some absent. The sample carries 65,000 to 90,000 clones, roughly four fifths recorded once. The sequenced sample was peripheral blood. The receptor source for this set is a woman aged 60-75 years with acute or convalescent COVID-19.

The gene calls are TRBV11-2 and TRBJ2-7; 8 bases line up with TRBD1. CDR3 length: 15 amino acids. The germline gives CDR1 SGHAT, CDR2 FQNNGV. J lost 5 bases, V lost 5 bases, and 11 bases had no gene match. CDR3 amino acids: CASSRPTVRGHEQYF. The CDR3 bases are TGTGCCAGCAGCCGCCCAACCGTCAGGGGGCACGAGCAGTACTTC.

The chain uses TRBV6-5 and TRBJ1-3; unclear D gene. This CDR3 has 15 amino acids. Germline values: CDR1 MNHEY, CDR2 SVGAGI. V was trimmed by 8 bases and J by 0 bases, leaving 14 bases between them. DNA of the CDR3: TGTGCCAGCGAGCGGCTGCTTAGCTCTGGAAACACCATATATTTT. This encodes CASERLLSSGNTIYF.

This chain uses TRBV24-1 with TRBJ2-3; TRBD2 matches at 10 bases. V lost 5 bases to trimming and J lost 3 bases; unmatched junction nucleotides: 13. Germline CDR1 KGHDR, CDR2 SFDVKD. The CDR3 loop spans 18 amino acids. The CDR3 DNA follows: TGTGCCACCAGTGGTCAGGGGGCGACTAGCGGGTCTACAGATACGCAGTATTTT. Protein sequence: CATSGQGATSGSTDTQYF.

V gene TRBV10-1 combines with J gene TRBJ2-2; 9 bases agree with TRBD2. Germline V gives CDR1 WNHNN, CDR2 SYGVQD (reference sequence). V was clipped by 10 bases and J by 7 bases; unmatched bases: 10. This CDR3 region has 14 residues. The CDR3 DNA reads as TGCGCCAAAAGGAGGACTAGCGAAGTCGGGGAGCTGTTTTTT. Its protein is CAKRRTSEVGELFF.

The J gene is TRBJ1-4, the V gene TRBV19; 12 positions match TRBD1. Germline V gene sequence: CDR1 LNHDA, CDR2 SQIVND (reference sequence). Trimming took 6 bases from V and 7 from J; bases not matched to a gene: 12. The CDR3 length is 17 residues. The CDR3 nucleotides read TGTGCCAGTAGGATTTCCGGGACAGGGGGCTCCGGTGAAAAACTGTTTTTT. It specifies CASRISGTGGSGEKLFF.

The V call is TRBV7-9, the J call TRBJ1-1; D perhaps matches TRBD1 (6 bases). The germline gives CDR1 SEHNR, CDR2 FQNEAQ (reference sequence). The CDR3 totals 14 residues. Trimming cost V 5 bases and J 5 bases, with 15 bases left between them. Here the CDR3 DNA reads TGTGCCAGCAGCAGGACAGCGGTTTGGACTGAAGCTTTCTTT. It specifies CASSRTAVWTEAFF.

The chain is built from TRBV29-1 and TRBJ1-1, with unresolved D. Trimming left V 4 bases short and J 4 bases short, with 10 bases between. Per the germline V gene, CDR1 is SQVTM and CDR2 is ANQGSEA. The CDR3 sequence is 12 residues long. The CDR3 reads CSVVGRVTEAFF. The CDR3 coding sequence is TGCAGCGTTGTAGGGCGGGTCACTGAAGCTTTCTTT.

J is TRBJ2-2 and V is TRBV4-2; D may be TRBD2 (7 bases). The V gene's germline CDR1 is LGHNA and CDR2 YNFKEQ. The CDR3 is made up of 14 amino acids. V lost 4 bases to trimming and J lost 7 bases, with 13 bases between them. The CDR3 protein is CASSRGGADGELFF. The DNA for the CDR3 is TGTGCCAGCAGCCGGGGGGGCGCGGACGGGGAGCTGTTTTTT.

This rearrangement joins TRBV5-1 to TRBJ2-6, with D tentatively TRBD1 (5 bases). CDR1 is SGHRS and CDR2 is YFSETQ in the germline V gene. V dropped 6 bases and J dropped 1 base, with 14 bases sitting between them. The CDR3 has 16 residues. The CDR3 protein is CASTDSPQSGANVLTF. As DNA, the CDR3 is TGCGCCAGCACAGACAGTCCGCAATCTGGGGCCAACGTCCTGACTTTC.

The CDR3 DNA sequence: TGTGCCAGCAGCGCCGTAGTGGGAGATTCACCCCTCCACTTT. Protein: CASSAVVGDSPLHF. V is TRBV9 and J is TRBJ1-6; D is ambiguous. The CDR3 is made up of 14 amino acids. The V gene's germline CDR1 is SGDLS and CDR2 YYNGEE. V gave up 3 bases and J gave up 8 bases, with 12 bases separating them. The full variable domain, with the rest looked up from reference TRBV9 and TRBJ1-6, is DSGVTQTPKHLITATGQRVTLRCSPRSGDLSVYWYQQSLDQGLQFLIQYYNGEERAKGNILERFSAQQFPDLHSELNLSSLELGDSALYFCASSAVVGDSPLHFGNGTRLTVT.

V gene TRBV7-2 combines with J gene TRBJ1-2, with 7 bases aligning to TRBD1. Germline CDR1 reads SGHTA; CDR2 reads FQGNSA. CDR3 length: 13 residues. The ends lost 6 bases at V and 4 bases at J; junction bases unmatched: 5. CDR3 loop: CASRYTGVYGYTF. The CDR3 DNA follows: TGTGCCAGCAGGTATACAGGGGTCTATGGCTACACCTTC. The whole variable domain, remainder taken from reference TRBV7-2 and TRBJ1-2, is GAGVSQSPSNKVTEKGKDVELRCDPISGHTALYWYRQSLGQGLEFLIYFQGNSAPDKSGLPSDRFSAERTGGSVSTLTIQRTQQEDSAVYLCASRYTGVYGYTFGSGTRLTVV.

The rearrangement links TRBV5-6 to TRBJ1-6, with 7 bases matching TRBD1. The CDR3 runs 19 residues. Germline CDR1 SGHDT, CDR2 YYEEEE. The J segment lost 0 bases and the V segment lost 4 bases, leaving 13 bases of the junction unmatched. This chain's CDR3 is CASSELGTARSSYNSPLHF. DNA of the CDR3: TGTGCCAGCAGCGAGTTGGGGACAGCCAGAAGCTCCTATAATTCACCCCTCCACTTT.

The table lists this clone with a count of one. The chain combines TRBV5-6 with TRBJ2-5; 14 nucleotides line up with TRBD2. This CDR3 has 15 residues. CDR1 and CDR2 (germline): SGHDT, YYEEEE. Trimming removed 7 bases from V and 5 bases from J; junction bases left unmatched: 7. Here the CDR3 DNA reads TGTGCCAGCGGCAGACTAGCGGGGGGGCAGGAGACCCAGTACTTC. As protein: CASGRLAGGQETQYF. The full variable domain, completed using reference TRBV5-6 and TRBJ2-5, is DAGVTQSPTHLIKTRGQQVTLRCSPKSGHDTVSWYQQALGQGPQFIFQYYEEEERQRGNFPDRFSGHQFPNYSSELNVNALLLGDSALYLCASGRLAGGQETQYFGPGTRLLVL.

The chain couples TRBV15 to TRBJ1-5; no firm D call. CDR3 length equals 14 residues. CDR1 is LNHNV and CDR2 is YYDKDF in the germline V gene (reference sequence). With 4 bases removed from V and 4 bases from J, the gap between germline ends came to 11 bases. The CDR3 sequence: CATSIRTGNQPQHF. In DNA, the CDR3 is TGTGCCACCAGCATCAGGACTGGGAATCAGCCCCAGCATTTT.

The chain combines TRBV18 with TRBJ1-1; perhaps TRBD1 as D (6 bases). The germline CDR1 and CDR2 sequences are KGHSH and LQKENI. The CDR3 length is 15 residues. V lost 3 bases and J lost 2, with 13 bases in between. CDR3 nucleotides: TGTGCCAGCTCACCGCCGGGACACCCTAACACTGAAGCTTTCTTT. Amino acids: CASSPPGHPNTEAFF.

The rearrangement links TRBV14 to TRBJ2-7, with TRBD2 as a possible D gene (6 bases). The germline V and J ends were trimmed by 2 bases and 4 bases, with 18 bases remaining between them. Germline lookup yields CDR1 SGHDN and CDR2 FVKESK. The CDR3 totals 16 residues. CDR3 DNA sequence: TGTGCCAGCAGCCAACGTTGGGCGGGAAAAGGATACGAGCAGTACTTC. It translates to CASSQRWAGKGYEQYF.

This clone was observed a few times. V usage is TRBV3-1 (or the pseudogene TRBV3-2) and J usage is TRBJ1-4, with TRBD1 matching over 8 bases. CDR3 length: 15 amino acids. The ends lost 8 bases at V and 7 bases at J; junction bases unmatched: 12. Germline values: CDR1 LGHDT, CDR2 YNNKEL (reference sequence). This chain's CDR3 is CASRAGGSLGEKLFF. The CDR3 DNA reads as TGTGCCAGCCGAGCAGGGGGCAGTCTCGGTGAAAAACTGTTTTTT.

This chain connects TRBV14 to TRBJ2-1; 9 bases map to TRBD2. Germline values: CDR1 SGHDN, CDR2 FVKESK. V gave up 0 bases and J gave up 16 bases; unmatched junction bases: 7. The CDR3 is 13 residues long. The CDR3 loop is CASSQDFAGGHFF. DNA of the CDR3: TGTGCCAGCAGCCAAGATTTTGCGGGGGGGCACTTCTTC.

J is TRBJ2-1 and V is TRBV11-2; 14 bases agree with TRBD2. The length of the CDR3 is 16 residues. The J segment lost 12 bases and the V segment lost 5 bases, leaving 12 bases of the junction unmatched. Germline lookup yields CDR1 SGHAT and CDR2 FQNNGV. CDR3 sequence reads: CASSPSGTSGGAAQFF. CDR3 nucleotides: TGTGCCAGCAGCCCGAGCGGGACTAGCGGGGGTGCCGCGCAGTTCTTC.

This clone was picked up a small number of times. The genes are TRBV30 and TRBJ1-3, with a possible D match to TRBD1 (5 bases). Trimming pared 3 bases from V and 0 bases from J, leaving 9 bases between. Per the germline V gene, CDR1 is GTSNPN and CDR2 is SVGIG (reference sequence). The CDR3 sequence is 14 residues long. The CDR3 loop reads CAWRGLISGNTIYF. The CDR3 bases are TGTGCCTGGAGGGGACTGATCTCTGGAAACACCATATATTTT.

The J gene is TRBJ2-1, the V gene TRBV27; TRBD1 aligns across 9 bases. The germline CDR1 and CDR2 sequences are MNHEY and SMNVEV (reference sequence). The CDR3 covers 16 residues. V lost 6 bases to trimming and J lost 2 bases; unmatched junction nucleotides: 8. As DNA, the CDR3 is TGTGCCAGCAGCTCCCCCGGGACAGGGACCTACAATGAGCAGTTCTTC. Translating gives CASSSPGTGTYNEQFF.

Only one count was recorded for this clone. This chain links TRBV5-5 with TRBJ2-7; TRBD2 might be the D (6 bases). The CDR3 sequence is 15 residues long. Germline lookup yields CDR1 SGHKS and CDR2 YYEKEE (reference sequence). V dropped 4 bases and J dropped 2 bases, with 16 bases sitting between them. The DNA for the CDR3 is TGTGCCAGCAGCCCTACTCCGGGAGCCACCTACGAGCAGTACTTC. Protein product: CASSPTPGATYEQYF.

This clone was detected a few times. V gene TRBV5-6 combines with J gene TRBJ1-1; TRBD1 might be the D (6 bases). V was cut by 0 bases and J by 4 bases, with 10 bases left in between. The CDR3 has 14 amino acids. Looked up from germline, CDR1 is SGHDT and CDR2 is YYEEEE. CDR3: CASSLGGPGTEAFF. The CDR3 coding sequence is TGTGCCAGCAGCTTGGGGGGGCCTGGCACTGAAGCTTTCTTT. The full variable domain, completed using reference TRBV5-6 and TRBJ1-1, is DAGVTQSPTHLIKTRGQQVTLRCSPKSGHDTVSWYQQALGQGPQFIFQYYEEEERQRGNFPDRFSGHQFPNYSSELNVNALLLGDSALYLCASSLGGPGTEAFFGQGTRLTVV.

This chain uses TRBV5-5 with TRBJ1-2, with 7 bases aligning to TRBD1. CDR3 size: 14 residues. J gave up 2 bases and V 4 bases, and 5 bases lay outside the gene matches. The germline V gene has CDR1 SGHKS and CDR2 YYEKEE (reference sequence). The DNA of the CDR3 is TGTGCCAGCAGCGGGACAGACAGGAACTATGGCTACACCTTC. Translating it yields CASSGTDRNYGYTF.

J is TRBJ2-3 and V is TRBV4-2; 12 bases line up with TRBD2. This CDR3 has 18 residues. Germline loops: CDR1 LGHNA, CDR2 YNFKEQ. After removal of 0 bases from V and 2 bases from J, the junction contained 6 bases not matched to a gene. CDR3 in DNA: TGTGCCAGCAGCCAAGATCCTGGACTAGCGGGGTTCACAGATACGCAGTATTTT. The encoded protein is CASSQDPGLAGFTDTQYF.

The genes are TRBV15 and TRBJ1-2, with 7 bases aligning to TRBD1. Germline V CDR1 and CDR2: LNHNV, YYDKDF (reference sequence). V shed 1 base, J shed 4 bases, and the junction held 3 bases outside the gene matches. The CDR3 spans 14 residues. The CDR3: CATSRGGTAYGYTF. Here the CDR3 DNA reads TGTGCCACCAGCAGAGGGGGGACAGCCTATGGCTACACCTTC.

The chain is built from TRBV4-1 and TRBJ2-2; TRBD2 is a possible D gene (6 bases). V lost 4 bases to trimming and J lost 2 bases, with 14 bases between them. The CDR3 contains 16 residues. Germline lookup yields CDR1 MGHRA and CDR2 YSYEKL. The CDR3 loop is CASSLSAGFNTGELFF. The CDR3 DNA sequence: TGCGCCAGCAGCCTAAGTGCGGGGTTCAACACCGGGGAGCTGTTTTTT.